Listed here is a single TCR beta chain. This CDR3 spans 15 amino acids. Germline loops: CDR1 SGHNT, CDR2 YYREEE (reference sequence). Deletions cut 0 bases from V and 5 bases from J, with 14 bases between. The time point: baseline, week 1 (first vaccination visit). Described treatment: pre-vaccination baseline after standard-of-care therapy. These data are taken from a study of a mutant IDH1 vaccine in newly diagnosed glioma. Clones were sequenced by immunoSEQ multiplex PCR, and TCRdb holds only the in-frame ones, with some missing. Here the sample spans about 92,000 clones, roughly four fifths being singletons.

The chain links TRBV5-4 to TRBJ1-1, with a weak D call TRBD1 (6 bases). The TCR comes from a woman between 45 and 60 years old with glioma. This specimen was PBMCs, taken from a glioma patient treated with radiotherapy, temozolomide or both. CDR3 nucleotides: TGTGCCAGCAGCTTGGGGAACAGGGATTATACTGAAGCTTTCTTT. This translates into CASSLGNRDYTEAFF.